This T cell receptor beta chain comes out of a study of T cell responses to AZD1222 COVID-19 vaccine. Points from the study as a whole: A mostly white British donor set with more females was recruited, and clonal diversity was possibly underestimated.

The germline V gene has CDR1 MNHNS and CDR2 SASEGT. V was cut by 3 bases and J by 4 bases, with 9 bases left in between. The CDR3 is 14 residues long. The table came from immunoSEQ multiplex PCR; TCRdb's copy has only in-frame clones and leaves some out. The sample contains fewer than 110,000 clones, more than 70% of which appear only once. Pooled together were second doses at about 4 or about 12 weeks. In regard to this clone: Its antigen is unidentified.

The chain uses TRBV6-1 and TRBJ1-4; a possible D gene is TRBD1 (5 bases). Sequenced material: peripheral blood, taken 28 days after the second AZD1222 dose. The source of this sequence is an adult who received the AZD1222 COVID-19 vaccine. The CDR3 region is CASSDVRVNEKLFF. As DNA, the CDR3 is TGTGCCAGCAGTGACGTCAGGGTTAATGAAAAACTGTTTTTT.